The next 17 T cell receptor beta chains were all read from a single sample in a study of blood T cells in healthy people across ages. A J-beta primer mix and a sample-barcoded 5' primer were used in a second PCR of roughly 7 to 12 cycles. TCRdb processed the 5' RACE reads anew with MiXCR; each CDR3 protein has one entry. Seen here are over 600,000 distinct CDR3 sequences, around 41% observed once, and the top ten hold 30%. Sequencing used blood. These receptors came from a man at least 80 years old in good health.

Worth noting for this clonotype: Being one base from a much bigger clone, this may be a read error. The CDR3 DNA follows: TGCGCCAGCAGCCAAGCATGGAGGACTGGCGGCACAGATACGCAGTATTTT. This encodes CASSQAWRTGGTDTQYF. This rearrangement joins TRBV4-3 to TRBJ2-3; D is possibly TRBD2 (5 bases). The CDR3 contains 17 residues. Deletions cut 1 base from V and 1 base from J, with 15 bases between. CDR1 and CDR2 (germline): LGHNA, YSLEER.

V is TRBV6-6 and J is TRBJ2-7; D gene ambiguous. The CDR3 spans 13 residues. Germline V lookup: CDR1 MNHNY, CDR2 SVGAGI (reference sequence). Trimming removed 5 bases at V and 2 bases at J, with 10 bases between. The CDR3 region has the DNA TGTGCCAGCAGTCCGCCCCAAGCCTACGAGCAGTACTTC. It encodes CASSPPQAYEQYF.

This clonotype was picked up many times. V is TRBV29-1 and J is TRBJ2-7; D not resolved. The V end lost 5 bases, the J end lost 2 bases, and 4 bases lay between the germline ends. CDR3 length: 10 residues. Per germline, CDR1 SQVTM and CDR2 ANQGSEA. The CDR3 DNA is TGCAGCGTTTACACCTACGAGCAGTACTTC. Its protein product is CSVYTYEQYF.

Comment on this clonotype: A read error may explain this, as a much larger clone is one base away. The rearrangement joins TRBV5-1 to TRBJ2-7; D remains unclear. CDR1 is SGHRS, CDR2 YFSETQ, per germline. The CDR3 is 14 residues long. The CDR3 sequence: CASSLDLGVYERYF. As DNA, the CDR3 is TGCGCCAGCAGCTTGGATCTTGGGGTCTACGAGCGGTACTTC.

The CDR3 loop is CASSTKQNTEAFF. CDR3 bases: TGTGCCAGCAGCACTAAACAAAACACTGAAGCTTTCTTT. The chain employs TRBV14 and TRBJ1-1, with no clear D. This CDR3 is built from 13 residues. Germline CDR1 is SGHDN and CDR2 is FVKESK. V lost 5 bases, J lost 2 bases, and 9 bases lay in between.

This clonotype was detected ten times or more. This chain links TRBV10-3 with TRBJ2-5; 7 positions agree with TRBD2. V gave up 5 bases and J gave up 1 base; unmatched junction bases: 7. The CDR3 has 15 amino acids. Looked up from germline, CDR1 is ENHRY and CDR2 is SYGVKD. The CDR3 DNA sequence: TGTGCCATCAGTACTAGCGAATCAAGCCAAGAGACCCAGTACTTC. Translated, it gives CAISTSESSQETQYF.

The chain has TRBV9 and TRBJ2-1; D could derive from TRBD1 or TRBD2 (5 bases each). Germline CDR1 reads SGDLS; CDR2 reads YYNGEE. The ends were cut back, 4 bases at V and 3 bases at J, with 11 bases in the middle. The CDR3 covers 14 residues. The chain's CDR3 is CASSLRDGYNEQFF. Written as DNA, the CDR3 is TGTGCCAGCAGCCTCCGGGACGGCTACAATGAGCAGTTCTTC.

This chain links TRBV11-3 with TRBJ2-3, with D possibly matching TRBD1 (5 bases). V dropped 5 bases and J dropped 4 bases, with 13 bases sitting between them. The CDR3 runs to 14 residues. From germline, CDR1 is SGHNT and CDR2 YENEEA. CDR3 loop: CASSVVQGSDTQYF. For the CDR3, the DNA is TGTGCCAGCAGCGTAGTGCAGGGCTCAGATACGCAGTATTTT.

CDR3 amino acids: CASSQAPGTSNEQYF. The CDR3 region has the DNA TGTGCCAGCAGCCAAGCTCCCGGGACTAGTAACGAGCAGTACTTC. The rearrangement uses TRBV3-1 and TRBJ2-7; 8 bases line up with TRBD2. Germline lookup yields CDR1 LGHDT and CDR2 YNNKEL (reference sequence). After removal of 1 base from V and 5 bases from J, the junction contained 7 bases not matched to a gene. The CDR3 sequence is 15 residues long.

The CDR3 sequence is CASSTQGADQPQHF. The CDR3 DNA reads TGTGCCAGCAGCACACAGGGGGCCGATCAGCCCCAGCATTTT. The chain is built from TRBV12-3 or TRBV12-4 and TRBJ1-5; 9 bases are shared with TRBD1. The junction had 5 bases not matched to a gene; V was cut back by 6 bases and J by 5 bases. The CDR3 extends over 14 amino acids.

The V and J genes are TRBV5-5 and TRBJ1-4, with a possible D match to TRBD1 (5 bases). The V end was cut by 2 bases, the J end by 6 bases, with 14 bases between. The CDR3 has 15 amino acids. Germline V gene sequence: CDR1 SGHKS, CDR2 YYEKEE (reference sequence). CDR3 nucleotide sequence: TGTGCCAGCAGCTTAACAGGAATGGGAGATGAAAAACTGTTTTTT. Translating gives CASSLTGMGDEKLFF.

Details on this clonotype: This could be a read error, since a much larger clone is one nucleotide away. V is TRBV5-1 and J is TRBJ2-1, with 12 nucleotides matching TRBD2. The CDR3 extends over 16 amino acids. Germline CDR1 and CDR2: SGHRS and YFSETQ. With 4 bases clipped from V and 0 bases from J, the junction kept 2 bases outside the gene matches. CDR3 sequence: CASSRTSGTSYNEQFF. In DNA form, the CDR3 reads TGCGCCAGCAGCCGGACTAGCGGGACCTCCTACAATGAGCAGTTCTTC.

The chain combines TRBV29-1 with TRBJ2-7; perhaps TRBD1 as D (6 bases). The CDR3 is 15 amino acids. The germline CDR1 and CDR2 sequences are SQVTM and ANQGSEA. V was clipped by 0 bases and J by 3 bases, with 15 bases between them. CDR3 nucleotides: TGCAGCGTTGAAGATCAGAGCCGGACAGTCTACGAGCAGTACTTC. This gives the protein CSVEDQSRTVYEQYF.

The chain links TRBV7-2 to TRBJ2-2; 7 bases are shared with TRBD2. Germline trimming cut 6 bases from V and 7 bases from J; bases unmatched to any gene: 14. CDR1 SGHTA and CDR2 FQGNSA come from the germline V gene. The CDR3 extends over 16 amino acids. The CDR3 nucleotides read TGTGCCAGCAGTTCCCGGAGCGGGGCCCTGGTCGGGGAGCTGTTTTTT. It specifies CASSSRSGALVGELFF.

The chain combines TRBV28 with TRBJ2-5; the D call may be TRBD1 or TRBD2 (6 bases each). The CDR3 runs to 16 residues. Trimming removed 6 bases at V and 2 bases at J, with 19 bases between. Looked up from germline, CDR1 is MDHEN and CDR2 is SYDVKM. CDR3 in DNA: TGTGCCAGCAGGCTAACAGGGATGGGACTTCAAGAGACCCAGTACTTC. Translation: CASRLTGMGLQETQYF.

V usage is TRBV6-2 or TRBV6-3 and J usage is TRBJ2-7, with D perhaps TRBD1 (5 bases). CDR3 length: 13 amino acids. Germline-derived CDR1 and CDR2 are MNHEY and SVGEGT. Trimming left V 2 bases short and J 5 bases short, with 10 bases between. The CDR3 reads CASSYVAGNEQYF. DNA for the CDR3: TGTGCCAGCAGTTACGTAGCAGGGAACGAGCAGTACTTC.

The sample holds a few counts of this clonotype. V usage is TRBV11-2 and J usage is TRBJ2-3; D gene ambiguous. CDR1 SGHAT and CDR2 FQNNGV come from the germline V gene. The CDR3 extends over 15 amino acids. Trimming took 1 base from V and 6 from J, leaving 14 bases between them. Here the CDR3 reads CASSLARSSGDTQYF. CDR3 sequence (DNA): TGTGCCAGCAGCTTAGCCAGGTCTAGTGGGGATACGCAGTATTTT.